This TCR beta chain originates from a study of blood T cell repertoires in COVID-19. Profiled with immunoSEQ multiplex PCR; TCRdb holds only in-frame clones, not every one. The repertoire has about 34,000 clones, about 93% of them found once; the top ten carry 4% to 6.5%. This CDR3 is built from 14 residues. Germline-derived CDR1 and CDR2 are SGHVS and FQNEAQ. With 7 bases removed from V and 5 bases from J, the gap between germline ends came to 17 bases. The receptor was derived from a human donor in a cohort sampled during active COVID-19. Sequenced input: peripheral blood. This chain connects TRBV7-8 to TRBJ1-1; D is unresolved. The CDR3 DNA follows: TGTGCCAGCAATTGGGCCAAGTCAGTAACTGAAGCTTTCTTT. Translating gives CASNWAKSVTEAFF.